This TCR beta chain was sequenced in a study of PD-1 blockade in classical Hodgkin lymphoma. Specified time point: newly diagnosed, previously untreated cHL patient sample. By magnetic negative selection, CD4+ T cells were purified from thawed PBMCs. Untreated, newly diagnosed classical Hodgkin lymphoma PBMCs were used for comparison. About this clone: Its target is not known.

Study-wide points: A reduction in baseline TCR diversity was reportedly seen in newly diagnosed patients relative to healthy donors. Underlying causes for the observed repertoire differences were not defined, possibly disease activity or prior therapy.

The table came from immunoSEQ multiplex PCR; TCRdb's copy has only in-frame clones and leaves some out. The table records 15,000 to 17,000 clones, 86% of them present only once. This CDR3 has 17 residues. CDR1 and CDR2 (germline): LGHNA, YNFKEQ. The V and J ends lost 1 base and 0 bases, in that order; junction bases with no gene match: 6. What was sequenced was CD4+ T cells from blood. This chain links TRBV4-2 with TRBJ2-3; 8 bases line up with TRBD2. The TCR comes from a human donor with classical Hodgkin lymphoma. In nucleotides, the CDR3 is TGTGCCAGCAGCCAAGGGGTCACTAGCGGTAGCACAGATACGCAGTATTTT. Translating gives CASSQGVTSGSTDTQYF.